This T cell receptor (beta chain) emerged from a study of cytomegalovirus exposure and HLA in healthy donors. The study ran its PCR with 60 Vbeta and 13 Jbeta primers. Libraries were prepared by immunoSEQ multiplex PCR; TCRdb keeps only in-frame clonotypes and omits some of them. The sample records about 170,000 clones, around 84% being singletons. The CDR3 covers 14 residues. The germline CDR1 and CDR2 sequences are LNHDA and SQIVND (reference sequence). V dropped 5 bases and J dropped 1; count of bases not matched to a gene: 2. As to this clone: Its antigen is not known.

Study-wide points: Common viral pathogens (according to a later analysis) appeared linked to several of the most significant clusters. CMV antigen specificity of three CMV-associated chains was confirmed in vitro. A later analysis reportedly identified an Asian-associated ancestry cluster as carrying fewer N-insertions than the roughly 720-donor mean. When presence/absence was analysed, sequencing depth was taken to be roughly uniform across donors.

The gene calls are TRBV19 and TRBJ1-1; 9 nucleotides line up with TRBD1. The sequence was collected from a man aged 25 to 45 in good health and CMV-seropositive. Material: PBMCs. CDR3 sequence (DNA): TGTGCCAGTAGTCGGACAGGGGAGAACACTGAAGCTTTCTTT. It codes for CASSRTGENTEAFF.